The following is a T cell receptor (beta chain) sequence with its context. Its target is not known. J was trimmed by 6 bases and V by 1 base; bases with no gene match: 2. The CDR3 loop spans 14 amino acids. Germline CDR1 and CDR2: SGDLS and YYNGEE. The data stem from a study of T cells after posttransplantation cyclophosphamide. Broader study findings: Donor CD8+ memory clones often dominated recipient blood repertoires at later times. Recipient CMV seropositivity and CMV reactivation strongly tracked TRB clonality.

Clones were read by immunoSEQ multiplex PCR, and TCRdb kept only the in-frame ones, dropping some. The profile covers about 30,000 clones, none occurring a single time. The chain uses TRBV9 and TRBJ2-2, with 8 positions matching TRBD2. The clonotype comes from a woman aged 60-75 years in good health, CMV-negative, and a related stem cell transplant donor. The sample taken for sequencing was PBMCs. CDR3 nucleotides: TGTGCCAGCAGCGTACTAGCGGGTCCCGGGGAGCTGTTTTTT. Residues: CASSVLAGPGELFF.